The 26 T cell receptor beta chains presented below share a single source sample, sequenced in a study of shared clonotypes between healthy human individuals. Repertoires were generated with immunoSEQ multiplex PCR, while TCRdb's copy carries only in-frame clones and drops some. The data contain millions of clones, just under 95% of them singletons. The naive CD8 fraction comprised CD45RO-negative cells positively selected for CCR7 and excluded terminally differentiated effector memory CD45RA+ cells. Sequenced input: naive CD8+ T cells sorted from blood. The receptors come from a man younger than 35 in good health.

This rearrangement joins TRBV5-4 to TRBJ2-7; D unclear. V lost 4 bases, J lost 7 bases, and 15 bases lay in between. The CDR3 spans 13 residues. Germline CDR1 reads SGHNT; CDR2 reads YYREEE (reference sequence). CDR3 protein: CASSATWSREQYF. The CDR3 DNA reads as TGTGCCAGCAGCGCGACATGGAGTAGGGAGCAGTACTTC. Based on the CDR3 plus reference TRBV5-4 and TRBJ2-7, the full variable domain is ETGVTQSPTHLIKTRGQQVTLRCSSQSGHNTVSWYQQALGQGPQFIFQYYREEENGRGNFPPRFSGLQFPNYSSELNVNALELDDSALYLCASSATWSREQYFGPGTRLTVT.

The chain carries TRBV5-6 and TRBJ2-1; the match to TRBD2 covers 9 bases. V lost 5 bases, J lost 0 bases, and 6 bases stayed unmatched. CDR3 size: 16 residues. Germline CDR1 is SGHDT and CDR2 is YYEEEE. CDR3 sequence: CASSGGTSLSYNEQFF. The CDR3 DNA reads as TGTGCCAGCAGTGGCGGGACTAGCCTCTCCTACAATGAGCAGTTCTTC.

V and J are TRBV19 and TRBJ2-1; D assignment may be TRBD1 or TRBD2 (6 bases each). V shed 5 bases and J shed 2 bases, with 16 bases lying between them. The CDR3 length is 16 residues. The germline CDR1 and CDR2 sequences are LNHDA and SQIVND (reference sequence). The CDR3 sequence: CASSLTGDTAYNEQFF. In nucleotides, the CDR3 is TGTGCCAGTAGTCTAACGGGGGACACGGCCTACAATGAGCAGTTCTTC.

The V and J genes are TRBV6-1 and TRBJ1-1, with TRBD1 identical over 7 bases. The CDR3 runs to 12 residues. V lost 6 bases to trimming and J lost 4 bases; unmatched junction nucleotides: 2. Germline V gene lookup returns CDR1 MNHNS and CDR2 SASEGT. The CDR3 reads CASSGQATEAFF. CDR3 nucleotide sequence: TGTGCCAGCAGCGGACAGGCCACTGAAGCTTTCTTT.

The V and J genes are TRBV5-1 and TRBJ1-6; perhaps TRBD1 as D (6 bases). This CDR3 has 15 residues. Germline loops: CDR1 SGHRS, CDR2 YFSETQ. V was clipped by 0 bases and J by 6 bases, with 10 bases between them. The CDR3 DNA sequence: TGCGCCAGCAGCTTGGTGGGGGCGGCTAATTCACCCCTCCACTTT. This sequence encodes CASSLVGAANSPLHF.

The chain carries TRBV7-9 and TRBJ2-1; maybe TRBD1 (6 bases). The CDR3 totals 16 residues. Germline assignment: CDR1 SEHNR and CDR2 FQNEAQ (reference sequence). With 5 bases removed from V and 4 bases from J, the gap between germline ends came to 18 bases. CDR3 coding DNA: TGTGCCAGCAGCCTAGAAGTGGGGGCCCTTTACAATGAGCAGTTCTTC. Residues: CASSLEVGALYNEQFF.

This chain links TRBV27 with TRBJ2-7; no clear D gene. Per germline, CDR1 MNHEY and CDR2 SMNVEV (reference sequence). The CDR3 totals 13 residues. V was trimmed by 4 bases and J by 3 bases, leaving 10 bases between them. As DNA, the CDR3 is TGTGCCAGCAGTTCGACCAGTTACTACGAGCAGTACTTC. Amino acids: CASSSTSYYEQYF.

On this clone itself: Within the sample, other DNA sequences also encode this same CDR3. The V and J genes are TRBV4-3 and TRBJ2-7; the match to TRBD2 covers 11 bases. The J segment lost 4 bases and the V segment lost 1 base, leaving 3 bases of the junction unmatched. Germline CDR1 LGHNA, CDR2 YSLEER. The CDR3 runs to 15 residues. The CDR3 nucleotides are TGCGCCAGCAGCCAAGGACTAGCGGGATCTTACGAGCAGTACTTC. This translates into CASSQGLAGSYEQYF.

The V and J genes are TRBV6-1 and TRBJ2-7; D not certain. The CDR3 contains 14 residues. The germline V gene encodes CDR1 MNHNS and CDR2 SASEGT. The germline V and J ends were trimmed by 6 bases and 2 bases, with 14 bases remaining between them. CDR3 nucleotides: TGTGCCAGCAGGGATGCAACCTTCACCTACGAGCAGTACTTC. Amino acid sequence: CASRDATFTYEQYF.

Comment on this clone: This same CDR3 is encoded by further DNA sequences in the sample. This chain links TRBV30 with TRBJ2-2; D unclear. This CDR3 is 13 amino acids long. V was pared by 1 base and J by 1 base, with 4 bases between. The germline CDR1 and CDR2 sequences are GTSNPN and SVGIG (reference sequence). The CDR3 DNA reads as TGTGCCTGGAGTGCCCAGAACACCGGGGAGCTGTTTTTT. Its protein product is CAWSAQNTGELFF.

V gene TRBV2 combines with J gene TRBJ2-7, with 9 bases fitting TRBD2. Germline CDR1 is SNHLY and CDR2 is FYNNEI. The CDR3 has 13 amino acids. V gave up 8 bases and J gave up 3 bases; unmatched junction bases: 5. CDR3 in DNA: TGTGCCAGCGCCGATAGCGGGAGCTACGAGCAGTACTTC. This gives the protein CASADSGSYEQYF.

The rearrangement joins TRBV19 to TRBJ2-7, with D possibly matching TRBD2 (6 bases). V was trimmed by 5 bases and J by 4 bases, leaving 15 bases between them. Germline CDR1 reads LNHDA; CDR2 reads SQIVND (reference sequence). The CDR3 spans 14 residues. The CDR3 is CASSPAEGSYEQYF. DNA of the CDR3: TGTGCCAGTAGTCCCGCGGAGGGGTCGTACGAGCAGTACTTC. The full variable domain, in which reference TRBV19 and TRBJ2-7 provide the parts outside the CDR3, is DGGITQSPKYLFRKEGQNVTLSCEQNLNHDAMYWYRQDPGQGLRLIYYSQIVNDFQKGDIAEGYSVSREKKESFPLTVTSAQKNPTAFYLCASSPAEGSYEQYFGPGTRLTVT.

J is TRBJ1-6 and V is TRBV6-1; no clear D gene. Germline V gives CDR1 MNHNS, CDR2 SASEGT. V was pared by 5 bases and J by 7 bases, with 12 bases between. CDR3 length equals 14 residues. The chain's CDR3 is CASSFGEVNSPLHF. The CDR3 DNA is TGTGCCAGCAGTTTTGGGGAGGTAAATTCACCCCTCCACTTT.

This clone appeared a single time. The chain carries TRBV28 and TRBJ1-4; D is perhaps TRBD1 (5 bases). The CDR3 is 15 amino acids. Germline assignment: CDR1 MDHEN and CDR2 SYDVKM. The V gene lost 1 base and the J gene lost 7 bases, with 13 bases spanning the gap. The CDR3 reads CASSLSGGGSEKLFF. The CDR3 coding sequence is TGTGCCAGCAGTTTATCGGGGGGAGGGAGTGAAAAACTGTTTTTT.

The chain recombines TRBV2 with TRBJ2-3; TRBD1 or TRBD2 may be the D gene (5 bases each). V lost 7 bases and J 4 bases, leaving 15 bases between the germline ends. The germline V gene encodes CDR1 SNHLY and CDR2 FYNNEI. The length of the CDR3 is 14 residues. The CDR3 region is CASNSVKGADTQYF. The CDR3 DNA reads TGTGCCAGCAATAGCGTTAAAGGGGCAGATACGCAGTATTTT.

The CDR3 bases are TGCGCCAGCAGCCAAGGACCAGGGGCGTTCGGCGAGCAGTACTTC. This encodes CASSQGPGAFGEQYF. The chain employs TRBV4-1 and TRBJ2-7; D may be TRBD1 (6 bases). The V gene's germline CDR1 is MGHRA and CDR2 YSYEKL. V was pared by 1 base and J by 6 bases, with 16 bases between. The CDR3 contains 15 residues.

The V call is TRBV27, the J call TRBJ2-1, with D possibly matching TRBD2 (7 bases). Germline CDR1 is MNHEY and CDR2 is SMNVEV (reference sequence). Trimming stripped 2 bases from V and 3 bases from J, with 11 bases between. CDR3 length equals 15 residues. The chain's CDR3 is CASSLRGGLYNEQFF. In DNA, the CDR3 is TGTGCCAGCAGTTTAAGGGGGGGACTCTACAATGAGCAGTTCTTC.

With regard to this clone: Other DNA sequences from this sample encode an identical CDR3 as well. This chain uses TRBV5-1 with TRBJ2-7; 9 nucleotides align to TRBD1. CDR3 length: 14 residues. V dropped 2 bases and J dropped 4; count of bases not matched to a gene: 4. Germline values: CDR1 SGHRS, CDR2 YFSETQ. CDR3 coding DNA: TGCGCCAGCAGCTTCCGGACAGGGGCTTACGAGCAGTACTTC. Protein sequence: CASSFRTGAYEQYF.

The table lists this clone with a count of one. The V gene is TRBV1, the J gene TRBJ1-2; the table assigns TRBD1, which was not confirmed against the DNA. TRBV1 represents a pseudogene. CDR3 length: 15 amino acids. This chain's CDR3 is CTSVRNRDRKYGYTF. CDR3 sequence (DNA): TGCACCAGCGTCCGTAATAGAGACAGGAAGTATGGCTACACCTTC.

The V and J genes are TRBV5-1 and TRBJ1-2, with 7 bases that match TRBD1. The CDR3 is 14 amino acids. Germline V gene data show CDR1 as SGHRS and CDR2 as YFSETQ. J gave up 4 bases and V 1 base, and 4 bases lay outside the gene matches. CDR3 amino acids: CASSLKGAIYGYTF. CDR3 nucleotide sequence: TGCGCCAGCAGCTTGAAGGGGGCGATCTATGGCTACACCTTC.

The V and J genes are TRBV2 and TRBJ2-2; 7 bases are shared with TRBD1. With 3 bases clipped from V and 0 bases from J, the junction kept 7 bases outside the gene matches. This CDR3 contains 17 residues. The germline V gene encodes CDR1 SNHLY and CDR2 FYNNEI. The CDR3 protein is CASSDMWQGANTGELFF. As DNA, the CDR3 is TGTGCCAGCAGTGATATGTGGCAGGGGGCGAACACCGGGGAGCTGTTTTTT.

This rearrangement joins TRBV4-1 to TRBJ1-4; weak D call: TRBD1 (6 bases). Germline V gene lookup returns CDR1 MGHRA and CDR2 YSYEKL. This CDR3 has 14 residues. V lost 5 bases, J lost 6 bases, and 13 bases lay in between. The DNA of the CDR3 is TGCGCCAGCAGCTACAGGGTGGGCGATGAAAAACTGTTTTTT. The encoded protein is CASSYRVGDEKLFF.

This chain links TRBV13 with TRBJ2-7, with D tentatively TRBD1 (6 bases). The V gene lost 4 bases and the J gene lost 2 bases, with 15 bases spanning the gap. There are 15 residues in the CDR3. The germline CDR1 and CDR2 sequences are PRHDT and FYEKMQ (reference sequence). The chain's CDR3 is CASSSFQGLAYEQYF. Here the CDR3 DNA reads TGTGCCAGCAGCTCCTTCCAGGGGCTTGCCTACGAGCAGTACTTC. The full variable domain, with the rest looked up from reference TRBV13 and TRBJ2-7, is AAGVIQSPRHLIKEKRETATLKCYPIPRHDTVYWYQQGPGQDPQFLISFYEKMQSDKGSIPDRFSAQQFSDYHSELNMSSLELGDSALYFCASSSFQGLAYEQYFGPGTRLTVT.

With regard to this clone: The same CDR3 also results from other DNA sequences found in this sample. This chain joins TRBV29-1 and TRBJ2-7; 8 nucleotides align to TRBD2. The V gene end was trimmed by 5 bases and the J gene end by 4 bases; junction bases not matched to a gene: 7. Germline lookup yields CDR1 SQVTM and CDR2 ANQGSEA. The CDR3 has 13 amino acids. The CDR3 region has the DNA TGCAGCGTTCTAACGGGAGGGTCTTACGAGCAGTACTTC. It codes for CSVLTGGSYEQYF.

The chain links TRBV19 to TRBJ1-2; 9 bases fit TRBD1. Trimming at V came to 5 bases and at J to 2 bases, leaving 6 bases not matched to a gene. Germline CDR1 and CDR2: LNHDA and SQIVND (reference sequence). This CDR3 comprises 15 residues. The CDR3 DNA reads TGTGCCAGTAGTCCTTGGGACAGGGAAAACTATGGCTACACCTTC. Translating it yields CASSPWDRENYGYTF.

This chain links TRBV27 with TRBJ1-5; D remains unclear. Germline V gene sequence: CDR1 MNHEY, CDR2 SMNVEV (reference sequence). The CDR3 runs to 13 residues. V was shortened by 4 bases and J by 2 bases, with 6 bases between the two germline ends. CDR3 sequence reads: CASSWRGNQPQHF. CDR3 DNA: TGTGCCAGCAGTTGGCGGGGCAATCAGCCCCAGCATTTT.